The next 16 T cell receptor beta chains were all read from a single sample in a study of blood T cell repertoires in COVID-19. Here immunoSEQ multiplex PCR was the method, and the copy in TCRdb shows in-frame clones only, minus some. The sample yields 80,000 or so clones, about 68% seen once. Sequenced material: peripheral blood. Every receptor here comes from a man aged 50-60 years with active or convalescent COVID-19.

The chain carries TRBV23-1 and TRBJ2-3; D unclear. TRBV23-1 is labeled an ORF, and its function is uncertain. Trimming took 2 bases from V and 3 from J, leaving 21 bases between them. CDR3 length: 18 amino acids. In nucleotides, the CDR3 is TGCGCCAGCAGTCAACGTTATTGTGCCCCCCCGGGTACAGATACGCAGTATTTT. Its protein product is CASSQRYCAPPGTDTQYF.

The rearrangement links TRBV3-1 (or the pseudogene TRBV3-2) to TRBJ2-2, with 8 bases matching TRBD2. With V trimmed by 3 bases and J by 6 bases, 12 bases remained unmatched. This CDR3 is built from 17 residues. Germline CDR1 reads LGHDT; CDR2 reads YNNKEL (reference sequence). The CDR3 DNA sequence: TGTGCCAGCAGCCAGTACGCCGGGACTAGAGGGTCCGGGGAGCTGTTTTTT. Its translation: CASSQYAGTRGSGELFF.

About this clone itself: One end of the junction does not line up with germline, which may come from a read error. The rearrangement uses TRBV18 and TRBJ2-3; D is undetermined. This CDR3 is built from 13 residues. Germline V CDR1 and CDR2: KGHSH, LQKENI. The CDR3 sequence: CASSPHEADTQYF. CDR3 sequence (DNA): TGTGCCAGCTCTCCACATGAGGCAGATACGCAGTATTTT. The full variable domain, rest sourced from reference TRBV18 and TRBJ2-3, is NAGVMQNPRHLVRRRGQEARLRCSPMKGHSHVYWYRQLPEEGLKFMVYLQKENIIDESGMPKERFSAEFPKEGPSILRIQQVVRGDSAAYFCASSPHEADTQYFGPGTRLTVL.

This rearrangement joins TRBV20-1 to TRBJ2-5; D may correspond to TRBD1 or TRBD2 (5 bases each). Deletions cut 3 bases from V and 3 bases from J, with 11 bases between. Germline V CDR1 and CDR2: DFQATT, SNEGSKA (reference sequence). The CDR3 is 13 amino acids. CDR3 loop: CSASGGEKETQYF. The CDR3 DNA reads as TGCAGTGCTAGTGGGGGAGAGAAAGAGACCCAGTACTTC.

The genes are TRBV19 and TRBJ1-5; 8 nucleotides agree with TRBD1. In germline, CDR1 is LNHDA, CDR2 SQIVND (reference sequence). The CDR3 has 17 residues. Trimming removed 4 bases from V and 1 base from J; junction bases left unmatched: 9. The chain's CDR3 is CASSTGLYRGSNQPQHF. CDR3 in DNA: TGTGCCAGTAGTACCGGGCTATACAGGGGGAGCAATCAGCCCCAGCATTTT.

This chain joins TRBV5-1 and TRBJ1-2; D call uncertain. The length of the CDR3 is 12 residues. Germline assignment: CDR1 SGHRS and CDR2 YFSETQ. Between the trimmed V and J ends, which lost 0 bases and 7 bases, there was a span of 7 bases. CDR3 coding DNA: TGCGCCAGCAGCTTGGAGGAGGGTGGCTACACCTTC. Amino acid sequence: CASSLEEGGYTF.

This chain joins TRBV5-1 and TRBJ2-3, with TRBD2 identical over 9 bases. Looked up from germline, CDR1 is SGHRS and CDR2 is YFSETQ. With 4 bases clipped from V and 1 base from J, the junction kept 7 bases outside the gene matches. The length of the CDR3 is 16 residues. In nucleotides, the CDR3 is TGCGCCAGCAGCATGACTAGCGGACTCCGCACAGATACGCAGTATTTT. Protein: CASSMTSGLRTDTQYF.

This clone was detected once. The V call is TRBV5-1, the J call TRBJ1-4; the D gene is possibly TRBD1 (5 bases). Between the trimmed V and J ends, which lost 5 bases and 8 bases, there was a span of 16 bases. Germline values: CDR1 SGHRS, CDR2 YFSETQ. The CDR3 loop spans 14 amino acids. The chain's CDR3 is CASRVGLEGEKLFF. The CDR3 coding sequence is TGCGCCAGCAGAGTGGGACTCGAGGGGGAAAAACTGTTTTTT.

This chain joins TRBV27 and TRBJ2-7; tentatively, D is TRBD2 (5 bases). V lost 3 bases and J lost 7, with 16 bases in between. Germline CDR1 and CDR2: MNHEY and SMNVEV (reference sequence). CDR3 length equals 14 residues. CDR3 in amino acids: CASSLGSSPGEQYF. The CDR3 DNA sequence: TGTGCCAGCAGTTTGGGGAGTAGCCCGGGGGAGCAGTACTTC.

The chain has TRBV27 and TRBJ2-2; TRBD2 is a possible D gene (5 bases). Trimming removed 3 bases from V and 5 bases from J, with 10 bases in between. In germline, CDR1 is MNHEY, CDR2 SMNVEV (reference sequence). CDR3 size: 14 residues. The CDR3 reads CASSFGRGTGELFF. The CDR3 DNA sequence: TGTGCCAGCAGTTTCGGCAGAGGGACCGGGGAGCTGTTTTTT.

This clone was counted a single time. The V call is TRBV7-9, the J call TRBJ2-1; 11 nucleotides agree with TRBD2. The CDR3 is made up of 15 amino acids. V shed 1 base and J 9 bases; nucleotides not matched to a gene: 5. CDR1 and CDR2 (germline): SEHNR, FQNEAQ (reference sequence). CDR3 sequence reads: CASSLVTSGGGEQFF. The CDR3 DNA follows: TGTGCCAGCAGCTTAGTAACTAGCGGGGGTGGTGAGCAGTTCTTC.

This clone appeared a few times. The chain couples TRBV10-2 to TRBJ2-5, with 7 nucleotides matching TRBD2. CDR1 is WSHSY, CDR2 SAAADI, per germline. The CDR3 sequence is 14 residues long. The ends lost 7 bases at V and 5 bases at J; junction bases unmatched: 10. The CDR3 is CASTLGGRVETQYF. The CDR3 DNA is TGCGCCAGCACTCTAGGTGGGAGGGTTGAGACCCAGTACTTC.

This chain uses TRBV6-5 with TRBJ2-7; no firm D call. The CDR3 runs 11 residues. Germline V gives CDR1 MNHEY, CDR2 SVGAGI. V lost 4 bases and J 7 bases, leaving 8 bases between the germline ends. The CDR3 loop is CASSFTREQYF. The CDR3 coding sequence is TGTGCCAGCAGTTTTACGCGGGAGCAGTACTTC.

This clone was recorded once. The chain links TRBV18 to TRBJ2-1; TRBD1 might be the D (5 bases). The germline V gene encodes CDR1 KGHSH and CDR2 LQKENI. Trimming removed 6 bases from V and 3 bases from J, with 9 bases in between. This CDR3 is built from 13 residues. CDR3 protein: CASSPTGYNEQFF. The CDR3 DNA reads TGTGCCAGCTCGCCCACAGGCTACAATGAGCAGTTCTTC.

The table lists this clone with a few counts. V usage is TRBV5-1 and J usage is TRBJ1-6, with D tentatively TRBD1 (6 bases). The V end was cut by 6 bases, the J end by 5 bases, with 9 bases between. Germline CDR1 SGHRS, CDR2 YFSETQ. The CDR3 extends over 13 amino acids. CDR3 region: CASKGDDNSPLHF. CDR3 DNA sequence: TGCGCCAGCAAGGGGGACGATAATTCACCCCTCCACTTT.

The chain links TRBV6-5 to TRBJ2-7, with 7 nucleotides matching TRBD2. The J segment lost 6 bases and the V segment lost 6 bases, leaving 11 bases of the junction unmatched. The CDR3 contains 14 residues. CDR1 MNHEY and CDR2 SVGAGI come from the germline V gene. CDR3 sequence: CASSAPGGTAEQYF. The CDR3 nucleotides are TGTGCCAGCAGCGCCCCGGGGGGTACGGCCGAGCAGTACTTC.